This T cell receptor (beta chain) was captured by sequencing in a study of cytomegalovirus exposure and HLA in healthy donors. Study-wide points: With later analysis, a missense DCLRE1C variant became linked to TCR beta V- and J-gene trimming. Researchers catalogued around 150 TCR beta chains as cytomegalovirus-associated. Certain sequence variants were highly shared and formed a cluster, and this cluster was likely a sequencing artifact. There were several of the most significant clusters that appeared linked to common viral pathogens in a later analysis.

PCR employed 60 Vbeta and 13 Jbeta primers. Some clones are missing from TCRdb's copy, which holds only in-frame ones; the method was immunoSEQ multiplex PCR. Seen here are about 190,000 clones, more than 70% observed once, and the top ten hold 0.95% to 1.4%. As to this clone: Its antigen is not known.

The source material was PBMCs. This TCR was recovered from a woman aged 40 to 50 in good health and CMV-seronegative.

The CDR3 spells CASRRSGMAQPQHF. The CDR3 DNA reads TGTGCCAGCCGTCGGAGCGGTATGGCCCAGCCCCAGCATTTT. The V and J genes are TRBV19 and TRBJ1-5, with D uncertain. The V end was cut by 9 bases, the J end by 7 bases, with 19 bases between. The CDR3 has 14 residues. In germline, CDR1 is LNHDA, CDR2 SQIVND (reference sequence).